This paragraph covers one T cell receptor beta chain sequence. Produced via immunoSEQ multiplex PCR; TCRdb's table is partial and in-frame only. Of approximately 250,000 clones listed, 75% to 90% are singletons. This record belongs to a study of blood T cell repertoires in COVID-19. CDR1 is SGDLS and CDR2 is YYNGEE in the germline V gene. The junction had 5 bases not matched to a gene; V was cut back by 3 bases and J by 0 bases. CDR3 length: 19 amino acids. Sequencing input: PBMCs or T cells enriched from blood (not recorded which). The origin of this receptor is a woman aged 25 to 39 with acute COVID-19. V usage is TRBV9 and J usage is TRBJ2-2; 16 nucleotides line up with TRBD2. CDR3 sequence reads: CASSGGLAGGRANTGELFF. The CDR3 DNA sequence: TGTGCCAGCAGCGGGGGACTAGCGGGAGGGAGAGCGAACACCGGGGAGCTGTTTTTT.